This T cell receptor beta chain stems from a study of T cell repertoires in cytomegalovirus infection. Overall study context: Peptides in the study included HLA-C-restricted and HLA-B-restricted CMV epitopes. Public TCR beta signatures provided an indication of both CMV infection and a matching HLA type. Overall study results and limits: Summed frequency of public TCR beta families distinguished CMV carriers with the relevant HLA. HLA-C-restricted CMV-specific TCR beta clonotypes were dominant in the ex vivo response.

Germline V gene sequence: CDR1 SGHTA, CDR2 FQGNSA. Trimming stripped 5 bases from V and 9 bases from J, with 11 bases between. The CDR3 has 13 residues. TCRdb passed the reads through MiXCR, listing each CDR3 protein once. The sample lists fewer than 900,000 distinct CDR3 sequences, approximately 32% occurring once. In its sample, this clonotype was seen a few times. Its antigen remains unknown. This receptor was taken from a human donor in good health (CMV status not recorded). Some clones in this sample may be carry-over from other donors' samples. Source: cultured CD8+ T cells from PBMCs, taken from culture after CMV antigen stimulation. The genes are TRBV7-2 and TRBJ1-6, with D possibly matching TRBD1 (5 bases). The CDR3 DNA sequence: TGTGCCAGCAGCCTACAGAGGGGTTCACCCCTCCACTTT. This encodes CASSLQRGSPLHF.